A single sample gave rise to the 9 T cell receptor beta chains below, sequenced in a study of Ad26.COV2.S vaccination and SARS-CoV-2 variants. Treatment denoted: 15 to 20 received Ad26.COV2.S at low or high dose, single or two shots; roughly five received placebo; per-sample allocation not given. Specimen acquisition occurred on day 63 following the initial vaccine or placebo injection. The table came from immunoSEQ multiplex PCR; TCRdb's copy has only in-frame clones and leaves some out. The sample consists of over 400,000 clones, 80% to 95% of them appearing once. Source: peripheral blood, taken in a trial of Ad26.COV2.S vaccine versus placebo. The source is a person between 18 and 65 years old who received the Ad26.COV2.S COVID-19 vaccine or a placebo.

The chain carries TRBV4-3 and TRBJ2-3, with 8 bases fitting TRBD2. The germline V gene has CDR1 LGHNA and CDR2 YSLEER. The CDR3 is 17 amino acids. V trimming: 4 bases; J trimming: 1 base; junction bases outside the gene matches: 10. The CDR3 loop is CASSPWGAGGGTDTQYF. For the CDR3, the DNA is TGCGCCAGCAGCCCTTGGGGGGCGGGGGGAGGCACAGATACGCAGTATTTT.

This sequence joins TRBV28 and TRBJ2-5; D is ambiguous. Trimming stripped 3 bases from V and 5 bases from J, with 19 bases between. CDR1 is MDHEN and CDR2 is SYDVKM in the germline V gene. This CDR3 has 16 residues. The CDR3 DNA follows: TGTGCCAGCAGTTTGGCAAGTCACCCCCGGCGCGAGACCCAGTACTTC. Amino acid sequence: CASSLASHPRRETQYF.

The V gene is TRBV18, the J gene TRBJ1-6; D remains ambiguous. Germline V gene lookup returns CDR1 KGHSH and CDR2 LQKENI. Deletions cut 4 bases from V and 5 bases from J, with 18 bases between. The CDR3 extends over 17 amino acids. This CDR3 reads CASSQNTRSSDNSPLHF. The CDR3 region has the DNA TGTGCCAGCTCACAAAATACTAGAAGTTCCGATAATTCACCCCTCCACTTT.

The chain uses TRBV4-3 and TRBJ1-5, with 12 bases lining up with TRBD1. The CDR3 consists of 15 residues. Germline V gene data show CDR1 as LGHNA and CDR2 as YSLEER. The J segment lost 10 bases and the V segment lost 3 bases, leaving 7 bases of the junction unmatched. The CDR3 spells CASSQGQGAPHPQHF. The CDR3 bases are TGCGCCAGCAGCCAGGGACAGGGGGCACCTCACCCCCAGCATTTT.

The CDR3 spells CASSGHTWDYGYTF. In DNA form, the CDR3 reads TGTGCCAGCTCTGGACACACATGGGACTATGGCTACACCTTC. The chain joins TRBV2 to TRBJ1-2, with a weak D call TRBD1 (5 bases). The CDR3 loop spans 14 amino acids. V was clipped by 8 bases and J by 3 bases, with 16 bases between them. Germline V gene lookup returns CDR1 SNHLY and CDR2 FYNNEI. The variable domain in full, completed from reference TRBV2 and TRBJ1-2, reads EPEVTQTPSHQVTQMGQEVILRCVPISNHLYFYWYRQILGQKVEFLVSFYNNEISEKSEIFDDQFSVERPDGSNFTLKIRSTKLEDSAMYFCASSGHTWDYGYTFGSGTRLTVV.

This clone was detected only once. The V call is TRBV4-3, the J call TRBJ2-1; weak D call: TRBD2 (5 bases). Deletions cut 2 bases from V and 5 bases from J, with 10 bases between. Germline values: CDR1 LGHNA, CDR2 YSLEER. The CDR3 has 14 residues. CDR3 in amino acids: CASSQLRSDNEQFF. CDR3 sequence (DNA): TGCGCCAGCAGCCAACTTCGTAGCGACAATGAGCAGTTCTTC.

The rearrangement links TRBV16 to TRBJ1-5; no definite D call. V dropped 3 bases and J dropped 2 bases, with 8 bases sitting between them. Per germline, CDR1 KGHSY and CDR2 FQNENV. The length of the CDR3 is 14 residues. The CDR3, as DNA: TGTGCCAGCAGCCATTGGGGAGGCAATCAGCCCCAGCATTTT. Residues: CASSHWGGNQPQHF. Full variable domain (remainder filled in from reference TRBV16 and TRBJ1-5): GEEVAQTPKHLVRGEGQKAKLYCAPIKGHSYVFWYQQVLKNEFKFLISFQNENVFDETGMPKERFSAKCLPNSPCSLEIQATKLEDSAVYFCASSHWGGNQPQHFGDGTRLSIL.

The gene calls are TRBV7-2 and TRBJ1-2; D may be TRBD1 (6 bases). Germline V lookup: CDR1 SGHTA, CDR2 FQGNSA. The CDR3 length is 14 residues. V shed 10 bases and J shed 3 bases, with 18 bases lying between them. The CDR3 loop reads CATNPVGQYYGYTF. In nucleotides, the CDR3 is TGTGCCACCAACCCCGTGGGACAATACTATGGCTACACCTTC.

The chain combines TRBV6-5 with TRBJ2-4, with 8 bases matching TRBD1. V was pared by 6 bases and J by 3 bases, with 7 bases of the junction left unmatched. Germline V CDR1 and CDR2: MNHEY, SVGAGI. The CDR3 contains 15 residues. CDR3 region: CASSYQQGVKNIQYF. The CDR3 nucleotides are TGTGCCAGCAGCTATCAACAGGGGGTCAAAAACATTCAGTACTTC.